This TCR beta chain was sequenced in a study of regulatory T cells in long-lasting Graves disease. Findings and limits, study-wide: Comparison showed that persistent patients shared more public clonotypes (roughly 2,500) than new patients (about 970).

CDR1 MNHEY and CDR2 SMNVEV come from the germline V gene (reference sequence). The J segment lost 6 bases and the V segment lost 7 bases, leaving 9 bases of the junction unmatched. This CDR3 is 16 amino acids long. A word on this clonotype: Its antigen remains unidentified.

The time point denotes: newly diagnosed GD, antithyroid drugs for less than 3 months. After RNA was extracted from PBMCs, the TCR library was made from it. Researchers made TCR beta libraries by using iRepertoire HTBI primers and running Arm-PCR on CDR3 regions. MiXCR was run by TCRdb on the multiplex PCR reads, yielding one entry per CDR3 protein. Among 380,000 or so distinct CDR3 sequences, roughly 17% were seen once, and the ten largest hold around 20%. These same data were also listed under a study on T cells in Graves' hyperthyroidism and ophthalmopathy.

This sequence joins TRBV27 and TRBJ2-3, with TRBD2 identical over 14 bases. The TCR was taken from a woman aged 18 to 35 with Graves disease. The sequences come from peripheral blood mononuclear cells (PBMCs), collected at new diagnosis, from a patient treated with antithyroid drugs. The CDR3 DNA reads TGTGCCAGCACTTCCGGACTAGCGGGGGGCCGGGATACGCAGTATTTT. Translation gives CASTSGLAGGRDTQYF.